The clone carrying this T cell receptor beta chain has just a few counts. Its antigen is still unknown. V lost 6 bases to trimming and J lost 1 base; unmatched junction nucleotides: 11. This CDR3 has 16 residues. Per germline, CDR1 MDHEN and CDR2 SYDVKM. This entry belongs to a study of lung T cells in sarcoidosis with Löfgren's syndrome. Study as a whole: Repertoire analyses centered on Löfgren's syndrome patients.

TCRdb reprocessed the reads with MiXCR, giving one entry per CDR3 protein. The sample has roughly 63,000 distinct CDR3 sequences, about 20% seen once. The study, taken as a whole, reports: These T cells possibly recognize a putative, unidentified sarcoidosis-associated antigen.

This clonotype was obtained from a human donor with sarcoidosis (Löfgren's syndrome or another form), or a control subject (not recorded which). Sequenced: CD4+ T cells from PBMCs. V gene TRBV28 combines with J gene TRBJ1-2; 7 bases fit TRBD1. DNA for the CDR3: TGTGCCAGCAGCTATAATGAGGGGGCTTATAACTATGGCTACACCTTC. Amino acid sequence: CASSYNEGAYNYGYTF.